The rows below give T cell receptor beta chains drawn from one sample of a study of blood T cell repertoires in COVID-19. Assay: immunoSEQ multiplex PCR; the TCRdb copy retains only in-frame clones and omits some. The table shows fewer than 200,000 clones, with approximately 86% occurring only once. The material sequenced was PBMCs or T cells enriched from blood (not recorded which). Receptors were obtained from a man in his fifties or sixties who had recovered from COVID-19. The CDR3 runs from the conserved cysteine through the conserved F or W. Fields, in order: clone size, J gene, D gene, V gene, CDR3 protein, CDR3 DNA. A D gene is named only where the DNA matches it firmly. Only part of the rows carry a size: once, few, many, or a class if the clone is expanded.

clone_size: few; j_call: TRBJ2-7; d_call: TRBD2; v_call: TRBV5-4; cdr3_aa: CASSFPGLAGASEQYF; cdr3_nt: TGTGCCAGCAGTTTTCCTGGACTAGCGGGAGCAAGCGAGCAGTACTTC
clone_size: .; j_call: TRBJ1-1; d_call: .; v_call: TRBV12-3/TRBV12-4; cdr3_aa: CASSLSGTEAFF; cdr3_nt: TGTGCCAGCAGTTTGTCGGGCACTGAAGCTTTCTTT
clone_size: .; j_call: TRBJ2-7; d_call: .; v_call: TRBV5-8; cdr3_aa: CASSSTPARGTYEQYF; cdr3_nt: TGTGCCAGCAGCTCCACCCCCGCTCGGGGGACCTACGAGCAGTACTTC
clone_size: .; j_call: TRBJ2-7; d_call: TRBD2; v_call: TRBV19; cdr3_aa: CATHDPGGVSLEQYF; cdr3_nt: TGTGCCACCCATGACCCCGGGGGGGTCTCCCTCGAGCAGTACTTC
clone_size: .; j_call: TRBJ2-7; d_call: TRBD2; v_call: TRBV2; cdr3_aa: CASTPGTGVLAGGRSSYEQYF; cdr3_nt: TGTGCCAGTACGCCCGGGACAGGGGTACTAGCGGGGGGTAGGAGCTCCTACGAGCAGTACTTC
clone_size: .; j_call: TRBJ2-7; d_call: TRBD1; v_call: TRBV5-1; cdr3_aa: CASSLGTGGSYEQYF; cdr3_nt: TGCGCCAGCAGCTTGGGGACAGGGGGAAGCTACGAGCAGTACTTC
clone_size: .; j_call: TRBJ2-3; d_call: TRBD1; v_call: TRBV15; cdr3_aa: CATSSRTGSGTDTQYF; cdr3_nt: TGTGCCACCAGCTCACGGACAGGGAGCGGCACAGATACGCAGTATTTT
clone_size: few; j_call: TRBJ2-1; d_call: TRBD1; v_call: TRBV5-1; cdr3_aa: CASSLEAWTGGTSYNEQFF; cdr3_nt: TGCGCCAGCAGCTTGGAAGCGTGGACAGGGGGGACCTCCTACAATGAGCAGTTCTTC
clone_size: .; j_call: TRBJ1-1; d_call: .; v_call: TRBV6-5; cdr3_aa: CATSRGAPNTEAFF; cdr3_nt: TGTGCCACCAGTCGGGGGGCCCCGAACACTGAAGCTTTCTTT
clone_size: .; j_call: TRBJ2-7; d_call: TRBD2; v_call: TRBV7-2; cdr3_aa: CASSLSLAGSYEQYF; cdr3_nt: TGTGCCAGCAGCTTATCCCTAGCGGGATCCTACGAGCAGTACTTC
clone_size: .; j_call: TRBJ2-7; d_call: .; v_call: TRBV6-5; cdr3_aa: CASEAEGSYEQYF; cdr3_nt: TGTGCCAGCGAGGCAGAGGGTTCCTACGAGCAGTACTTC
clone_size: .; j_call: TRBJ1-4; d_call: .; v_call: TRBV18; cdr3_aa: CASSAGKNEKLFF; cdr3_nt: TGTGCCAGCTCAGCCGGGAAAAATGAAAAACTGTTTTTT
clone_size: .; j_call: TRBJ1-5; d_call: TRBD1; v_call: TRBV6-5; cdr3_aa: CASSWGQGNYQPQHF; cdr3_nt: TGTGCCAGCAGTTGGGGACAGGGTAATTATCAGCCCCAGCATTTT
clone_size: .; j_call: TRBJ1-3; d_call: .; v_call: TRBV28; cdr3_aa: CASSFSGFLSRGSSGNTIYF; cdr3_nt: TGTGCCAGCAGTTTTAGTGGGTTCTTATCAAGGGGCAGCTCTGGAAACACCATATATTTT
clone_size: .; j_call: TRBJ1-1; d_call: .; v_call: TRBV19; cdr3_aa: CASRRGEAFF; cdr3_nt: TGTGCCAGTAGGAGAGGAGAAGCTTTCTTT
clone_size: .; j_call: TRBJ2-3; d_call: TRBD2; v_call: TRBV6-1; cdr3_aa: CASSGGTSGGADTQYF; cdr3_nt: TGTGCCAGCAGTGGAGGGACTAGCGGGGGGGCAGATACGCAGTATTTT
clone_size: .; j_call: TRBJ1-2; d_call: .; v_call: TRBV7-2; cdr3_aa: CASSLAGGTSYGYTF; cdr3_nt: TGTGCCAGCAGCTTAGCTGGGGGCACGAGCTATGGCTACACCTTC
clone_size: .; j_call: TRBJ2-5; d_call: TRBD2; v_call: TRBV3-1/TRBV3-2; cdr3_aa: CASLAAGGPETQYF; cdr3_nt: TGTGCCAGCCTAGCAGCGGGAGGGCCAGAGACCCAGTACTTC
clone_size: once; j_call: TRBJ2-2; d_call: TRBD1; v_call: TRBV24-1; cdr3_aa: CATSVPQTGGTGELFF; cdr3_nt: TGTGCCACCAGTGTCCCACAAACAGGGGGCACCGGGGAGCTGTTTTTT
clone_size: .; j_call: TRBJ2-3; d_call: TRBD2; v_call: TRBV7-9; cdr3_aa: CASSLTSGINTGDTQYF; cdr3_nt: TGTGCCAGCAGCTTAACTAGCGGGATCAATACAGGAGATACGCAGTATTTT
clone_size: .; j_call: TRBJ1-2; d_call: TRBD1; v_call: TRBV19; cdr3_aa: CASSIPPGTGGIWGYTF; cdr3_nt: TGTGCCAGTAGTATCCCACCCGGGACAGGGGGAATCTGGGGCTACACCTTC
clone_size: few; j_call: TRBJ1-1; d_call: TRBD1; v_call: TRBV29-1; cdr3_aa: CSVDQGANTEAFF; cdr3_nt: TGCAGCGTTGACCAGGGGGCGAACACTGAAGCTTTCTTT
clone_size: .; j_call: TRBJ2-5; d_call: .; v_call: TRBV20-1; cdr3_aa: CSASMTVGETQYF; cdr3_nt: TGCAGTGCTAGTATGACAGTCGGAGAGACCCAGTACTTC
clone_size: .; j_call: TRBJ2-7; d_call: .; v_call: TRBV5-4; cdr3_aa: CASSRDRTGEQYF; cdr3_nt: TGTGCCAGCAGCCGAGACCGGACTGGCGAGCAGTACTTC
clone_size: .; j_call: TRBJ1-3; d_call: .; v_call: TRBV10-3; cdr3_aa: CAINSGVSGNTIYF; cdr3_nt: TGTGCCATCAACTCAGGGGTGTCCGGAAACACCATATATTTT
clone_size: .; j_call: TRBJ1-3; d_call: .; v_call: TRBV19; cdr3_aa: CASSIRGNSGNTIYF; cdr3_nt: TGTGCCAGTAGTATTCGGGGGAACTCTGGAAACACCATATATTTT
clone_size: once; j_call: TRBJ1-6; d_call: .; v_call: TRBV19; cdr3_aa: CASNGISYNSPLHF; cdr3_nt: TGTGCCAGTAACGGGATCTCCTATAATTCACCCCTCCACTTT
clone_size: .; j_call: TRBJ2-7; d_call: .; v_call: TRBV3-1/TRBV3-2; cdr3_aa: CASSHNYEQYF; cdr3_nt: TGTGCCAGCAGCCACAATTACGAGCAGTACTTC
clone_size: .; j_call: TRBJ1-2; d_call: .; v_call: TRBV30; cdr3_aa: CAWSVLRGVVDYTF; cdr3_nt: TGTGCCTGGAGTGTACTCCGGGGAGTCGTTGACTACACCTTC
clone_size: once; j_call: TRBJ1-2; d_call: TRBD1; v_call: TRBV27; cdr3_aa: CASSPPGQGAVGYTF; cdr3_nt: TGTGCCAGCAGTCCCCCCGGACAGGGGGCGGTTGGCTACACCTTC
clone_size: .; j_call: TRBJ1-6; d_call: .; v_call: TRBV3-1/TRBV3-2; cdr3_aa: CASSPHSNSPLHF; cdr3_nt: TGTGCCAGCAGCCCGCACAGCAATTCACCCCTCCACTTT
clone_size: .; j_call: TRBJ2-7; d_call: .; v_call: TRBV6-5; cdr3_aa: CASSRPGSYEQYF; cdr3_nt: TGTGCCAGCAGTCGCCCCGGGTCCTACGAGCAGTACTTC
clone_size: .; j_call: TRBJ1-4; d_call: TRBD1; v_call: TRBV7-9; cdr3_aa: CASSPPSWTGQNEKLFF; cdr3_nt: TGTGCCAGCAGCCCGCCCTCCTGGACAGGACAGAATGAAAAACTGTTTTTT
clone_size: .; j_call: TRBJ2-4; d_call: TRBD2; v_call: TRBV5-6; cdr3_aa: CASSLVLAGGGKNIQYF; cdr3_nt: TGTGCCAGCAGCTTGGTCCTAGCGGGAGGAGGCAAAAACATTCAGTACTTC
clone_size: once; j_call: TRBJ1-5; d_call: .; v_call: TRBV5-6; cdr3_aa: CASSLRLGGSQPQHF; cdr3_nt: TGTGCCAGCAGCTTGCGGTTGGGAGGGAGTCAGCCCCAGCATTTT
clone_size: .; j_call: TRBJ2-1; d_call: TRBD2; v_call: TRBV5-6; cdr3_aa: CASRYSGRPYNEQFF; cdr3_nt: TGTGCCAGCAGATATAGCGGGAGGCCCTACAATGAGCAGTTCTTC
clone_size: .; j_call: TRBJ2-7; d_call: TRBD1; v_call: TRBV27; cdr3_aa: CASSLGIGTGYYEQYF; cdr3_nt: TGTGCCAGCAGTTTAGGGATTGGGACAGGGTACTACGAGCAGTACTTC
clone_size: .; j_call: TRBJ2-3; d_call: TRBD1; v_call: TRBV9; cdr3_aa: CASSVVAGGVSDTQYF; cdr3_nt: TGTGCCAGCAGCGTCGTCGCAGGGGGAGTTTCAGATACGCAGTATTTT
clone_size: .; j_call: TRBJ1-1; d_call: .; v_call: TRBV6-5; cdr3_aa: CASSRLRDTEAFF; cdr3_nt: TGTGCCAGCAGTCGCCTTCGGGACACTGAAGCTTTCTTT
clone_size: .; j_call: TRBJ2-3; d_call: TRBD2; v_call: TRBV7-6; cdr3_aa: CASTRGREATQYF; cdr3_nt: TGTGCCAGCACCCGCGGGAGGGAGGCTACGCAGTATTTT
clone_size: .; j_call: TRBJ2-7; d_call: TRBD1; v_call: TRBV13; cdr3_aa: CASSLGRQGTPYEQYF; cdr3_nt: TGTGCCAGCAGCTTAGGCCGACAGGGTACACCCTACGAGCAGTACTTC
clone_size: .; j_call: TRBJ2-1; d_call: .; v_call: TRBV19; cdr3_aa: CASNAGINEQFF; cdr3_nt: TGTGCCAGTAACGCGGGGATCAATGAGCAGTTCTTC
clone_size: .; j_call: TRBJ1-5; d_call: .; v_call: TRBV4-1; cdr3_aa: CASSRSRYQPQHF; cdr3_nt: TGCGCCAGCAGCCGCAGCAGGTATCAGCCCCAGCATTTT
clone_size: .; j_call: TRBJ1-5; d_call: TRBD1; v_call: TRBV6-5; cdr3_aa: CASSPGQGVSQPQHF; cdr3_nt: TGTGCCAGCAGTCCCGGACAGGGGGTCTCCCAGCCCCAGCATTTT
clone_size: .; j_call: TRBJ1-1; d_call: TRBD1; v_call: TRBV9; cdr3_aa: CASSPPGQLNTEAFF; cdr3_nt: TGTGCCAGCAGCCCCCCGGGACAGCTGAACACTGAAGCTTTCTTT
clone_size: .; j_call: TRBJ2-1; d_call: .; v_call: TRBV18; cdr3_aa: CASSPKQGNEQFF; cdr3_nt: TGTGCCAGCTCACCAAAGCAGGGCAATGAGCAGTTCTTC